Listed below are T cell receptor beta chains from one sample, sequenced in a study of blood T cell repertoires in COVID-19. Assay used: immunoSEQ multiplex PCR; TCRdb lists only in-frame clones, some missing. Found here are roughly 320,000 clones, 85% to 90% of them singletons; the top ten hold 3.5% to 5%. Sequencing input: PBMCs or T cells enriched from blood (not recorded which). These receptors were taken from a young man who had recovered from COVID-19. Each CDR3 is given with its conserved first and last residue. The order of the fields is V gene, clone size, D gene, J gene, CDR3 DNA, CDR3 protein. A D gene is named only where the DNA matches it firmly. The size of a clone is reported for some rows only, either as once, few or many, or as a class for expanded clones.

v_call: TRBV18; clone_size: NA; d_call: TRBD1; j_call: TRBJ1-5; cdr3_nt: TGTGCCAGCTCCCTCGGACAGGGGACTGGGCCCCAGCATTTT; cdr3_aa: CASSLGQGTGPQHF
v_call: TRBV4-1; clone_size: few; d_call: TRBD1; j_call: TRBJ2-7; cdr3_nt: TGCGCCAGCAGCCAACTCAGATTCCGGGACAGGGTGTCCTACGAGCAGTACTTC; cdr3_aa: CASSQLRFRDRVSYEQYF
v_call: TRBV30; clone_size: NA; d_call: TRBD1; j_call: TRBJ1-1; cdr3_nt: TGTGCCTGGGATCCGGGACAGATGAACACTGAAGCTTTCTTT; cdr3_aa: CAWDPGQMNTEAFF
v_call: TRBV5-1; clone_size: NA; d_call: NA; j_call: TRBJ2-4; cdr3_nt: TGCGCCAGCTCTACGGGGGTCGGGGTCAAAAACATTCAGTACTTC; cdr3_aa: CASSTGVGVKNIQYF
v_call: TRBV10-3; clone_size: NA; d_call: TRBD2; j_call: TRBJ2-7; cdr3_nt: TGTGCCATCAAGGGGACTAGCTCCTACGAGCAGTACTTC; cdr3_aa: CAIKGTSSYEQYF
v_call: TRBV24-1; clone_size: NA; d_call: NA; j_call: TRBJ2-6; cdr3_nt: TGTGCCACCAGTGACTCAGGGCTTGGGGCCAACGTCCTGACTTTC; cdr3_aa: CATSDSGLGANVLTF
v_call: TRBV7-2; clone_size: NA; d_call: NA; j_call: TRBJ1-5; cdr3_nt: TGTGCCAGCAGCTCGCAGGGACTGTTCAATCAGCCCCAGCATTTT; cdr3_aa: CASSSQGLFNQPQHF
v_call: TRBV19; clone_size: NA; d_call: NA; j_call: TRBJ2-6; cdr3_nt: TGTGCCAGTAGTATACAGTCCTCTGGGGCCAACGTCCTGACTTTC; cdr3_aa: CASSIQSSGANVLTF
v_call: TRBV19; clone_size: once; d_call: TRBD1; j_call: TRBJ1-1; cdr3_nt: TGTGCCAGTAGCTTTGACAGGGCGGCTTCTGGAGAAGCTTTCTTT; cdr3_aa: CASSFDRAASGEAFF
v_call: TRBV29-1; clone_size: NA; d_call: NA; j_call: TRBJ2-7; cdr3_nt: TGCAGCGTTGAAGGAGGCTTAGGAAGCGAGCAGTACTTC; cdr3_aa: CSVEGGLGSEQYF
v_call: TRBV11-3; clone_size: NA; d_call: NA; j_call: TRBJ2-4; cdr3_nt: TGTGCCAGCAGCCGCGACACCTATGGCATTCAGTACTTC; cdr3_aa: CASSRDTYGIQYF
v_call: TRBV6-1; clone_size: NA; d_call: TRBD2; j_call: TRBJ2-5; cdr3_nt: TGTGCCAGCAGTGAACCTCGGCTTGGGCTAGCGGGAGAACCCGAGACCCAGTACTTC; cdr3_aa: CASSEPRLGLAGEPETQYF
v_call: TRBV10-3; clone_size: NA; d_call: TRBD1; j_call: TRBJ2-1; cdr3_nt: TGTGCCATCAGGAGGGGGACAGGAGCCATTAATGAGCAGTTCTTC; cdr3_aa: CAIRRGTGAINEQFF
v_call: TRBV5-6; clone_size: NA; d_call: TRBD2; j_call: TRBJ2-1; cdr3_nt: TGTGCCAGCAGCTTGGCCCTGGGGAGGGGAGCATATGAGCAGTTCTTC; cdr3_aa: CASSLALGRGAYEQFF
v_call: TRBV11-2; clone_size: NA; d_call: TRBD1; j_call: TRBJ1-2; cdr3_nt: TGTGCCAGCAGCCCTCAGGGGGCTGTGGGCTATGGCTACACCTTC; cdr3_aa: CASSPQGAVGYGYTF
v_call: TRBV19; clone_size: few; d_call: NA; j_call: TRBJ2-6; cdr3_nt: TGTGCCAGTAGTTCCGGGAGCTCTGGGGCCAACGTCCTGACTTTC; cdr3_aa: CASSSGSSGANVLTF
v_call: TRBV10-1; clone_size: NA; d_call: NA; j_call: TRBJ1-1; cdr3_nt: TGCGCCAGCAGTGAGTCGACTATCGGGAACACTGAAGCTTTCTTT; cdr3_aa: CASSESTIGNTEAFF